This T cell receptor beta chain was captured in a study of a mutant IDH1 vaccine in newly diagnosed glioma. The time point is: week 11, during vaccination. In the vaccine, a single dose held 300 ug of the mutant IDH1 20-mer peptide, along with topical imiquimod. Each of the donors came in with new WHO grade 3 or 4 astrocytomas that were IDH1-mutant and ATRX-lost. Assay: immunoSEQ multiplex PCR; the TCRdb copy retains only in-frame clones and omits some. The table includes some 60,000 clones, roughly 80% detected once. Whole-study findings and limits: Pseudoprogression appeared independent of alterations in top peripheral clonotypes. The vaccine induced immune responses, and these occurred in around 93% of patients.

CDR3 length: 18 amino acids. Germline lookup yields CDR1 SGDLS and CDR2 YYNGEE. Trimming took off 3 bases at V and 0 bases at J, with 16 bases between the two ends. Comments on this clone: The antigen is undetermined.

This chain joins TRBV9 and TRBJ2-6, with D possibly matching TRBD2 (5 bases). The TCR originated in a man aged 25-40 years with glioma. Material: PBMCs, obtained from a glioma patient whose treatment included an IDH1 peptide vaccine. In DNA form, the CDR3 reads TGTGCCAGCAGCGCCCGGACTCTTGCAGTCTCTGGGGCCAACGTCCTGACTTTC. Translated, it gives CASSARTLAVSGANVLTF.